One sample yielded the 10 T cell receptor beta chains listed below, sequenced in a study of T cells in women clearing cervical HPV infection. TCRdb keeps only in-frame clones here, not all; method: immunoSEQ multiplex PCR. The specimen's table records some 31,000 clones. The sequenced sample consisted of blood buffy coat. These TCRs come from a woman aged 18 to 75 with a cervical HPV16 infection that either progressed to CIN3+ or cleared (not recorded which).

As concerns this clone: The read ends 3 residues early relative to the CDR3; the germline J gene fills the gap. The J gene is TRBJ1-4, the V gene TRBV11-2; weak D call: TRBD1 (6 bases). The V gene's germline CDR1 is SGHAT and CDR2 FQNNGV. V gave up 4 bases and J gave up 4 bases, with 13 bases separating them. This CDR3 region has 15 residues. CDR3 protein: CASSYTGLHNEKLFF. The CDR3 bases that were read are TGTGCCAGCAGCTACACAGGGTTACATAATGAAAAA.

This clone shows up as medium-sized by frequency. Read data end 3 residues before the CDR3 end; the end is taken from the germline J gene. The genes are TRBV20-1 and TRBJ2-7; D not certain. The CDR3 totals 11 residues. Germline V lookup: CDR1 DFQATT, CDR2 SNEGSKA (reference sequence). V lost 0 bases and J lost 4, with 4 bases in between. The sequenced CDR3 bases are TGCAGTGCTAGAGACACTTACGAG. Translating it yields CSARDTYE. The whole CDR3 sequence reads CSARDTYEQYF.

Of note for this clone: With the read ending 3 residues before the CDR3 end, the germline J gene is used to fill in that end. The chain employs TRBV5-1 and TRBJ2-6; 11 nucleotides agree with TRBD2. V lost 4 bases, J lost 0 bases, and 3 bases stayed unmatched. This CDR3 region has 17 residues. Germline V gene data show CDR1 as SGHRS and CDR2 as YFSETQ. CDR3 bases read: TGCGCCAGCAGCCCGACTAGCGGGAACTCTGGGGCCAACGTC. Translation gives CASSPTSGNSGANV. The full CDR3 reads CASSPTSGNSGANVLTF.

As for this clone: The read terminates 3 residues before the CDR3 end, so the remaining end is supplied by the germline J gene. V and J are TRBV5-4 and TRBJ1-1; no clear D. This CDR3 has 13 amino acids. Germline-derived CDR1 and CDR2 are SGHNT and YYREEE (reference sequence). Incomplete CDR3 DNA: TGTGCCAGCAGCTTGGACACCCCGAGGGAA. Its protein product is CASSLDTPRE. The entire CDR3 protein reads CASSLDTPREAFF.

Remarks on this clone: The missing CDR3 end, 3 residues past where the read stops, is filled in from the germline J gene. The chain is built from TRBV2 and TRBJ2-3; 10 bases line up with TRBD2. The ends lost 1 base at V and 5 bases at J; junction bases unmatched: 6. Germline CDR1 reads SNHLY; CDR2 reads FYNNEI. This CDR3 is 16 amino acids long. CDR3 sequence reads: CASSEGLAGDGDTQYF. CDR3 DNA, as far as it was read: TGTGCCAGCAGTGAAGGGCTAGCGGGAGATGGAGATACG.

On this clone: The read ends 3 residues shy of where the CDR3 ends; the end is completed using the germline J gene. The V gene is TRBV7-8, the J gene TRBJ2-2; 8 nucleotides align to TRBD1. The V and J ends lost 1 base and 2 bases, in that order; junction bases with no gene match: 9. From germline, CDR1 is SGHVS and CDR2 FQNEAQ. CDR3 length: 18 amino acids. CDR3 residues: CASSLVGRGLSNTGELFF. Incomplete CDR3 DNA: TGTGCCAGCAGCTTAGTGGGCAGGGGGCTCTCAAACACCGGGGAG.

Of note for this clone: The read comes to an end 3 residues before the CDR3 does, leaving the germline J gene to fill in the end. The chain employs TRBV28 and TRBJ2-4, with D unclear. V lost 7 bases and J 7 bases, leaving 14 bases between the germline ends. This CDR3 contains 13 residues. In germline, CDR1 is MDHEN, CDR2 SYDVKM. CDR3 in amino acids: CASTRPAVNIQYF. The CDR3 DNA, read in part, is TGTGCCAGCACCCGACCCGCGGTGAACATT.

The CDR3 DNA, read in part, is TGTGCCAGCTCGCAAACTAGGGGGTACTATGAA. Translating gives CASSQTRGYYE. The whole CDR3 reads CASSQTRGYYEAFF. V usage is TRBV18 and J usage is TRBJ1-1, with D possibly TRBD1 on 6 matching bases. Coverage ceases 3 residues before the CDR3 finishes, and the germline J gene fills in the end. V lost 6 bases and J 7 bases, leaving 18 bases between the germline ends. Per germline, CDR1 KGHSH and CDR2 LQKENI. There are 14 residues in the CDR3.

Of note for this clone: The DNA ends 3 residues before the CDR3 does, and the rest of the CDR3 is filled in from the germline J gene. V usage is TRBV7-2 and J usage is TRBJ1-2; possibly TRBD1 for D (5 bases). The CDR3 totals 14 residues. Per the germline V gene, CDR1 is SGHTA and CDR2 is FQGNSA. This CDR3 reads CASSFLEGLGGYTF. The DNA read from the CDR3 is TGTGCCAGCAGCTTCCTCGAGGGGCTTGGGGGC.

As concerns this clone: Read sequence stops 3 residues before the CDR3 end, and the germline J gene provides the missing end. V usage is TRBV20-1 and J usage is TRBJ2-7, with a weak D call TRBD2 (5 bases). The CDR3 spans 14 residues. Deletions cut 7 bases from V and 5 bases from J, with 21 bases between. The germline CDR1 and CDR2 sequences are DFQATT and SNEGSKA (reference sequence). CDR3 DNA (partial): TGCAGTGTTAACCGACTAAGCGGATCCGACGAG. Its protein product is CSVNRLSGSDE. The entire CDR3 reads CSVNRLSGSDEQYF.